The entry below describes one TCR beta chain. These data originate in a study of T cells and copy number aberrations in small-cell lung cancer. Method: immunoSEQ multiplex PCR; TCRdb's copy keeps in-frame clones and lacks some. The sample has several thousand clones; 76% are singletons. The germline gives CDR1 MGHDK, CDR2 SYGVNS. V lost 3 bases to trimming and J lost 2 bases, with 5 bases between them. The CDR3 is made up of 12 amino acids. The clonotype comes from a man in his forties or fifties with small cell lung cancer. V gene TRBV25-1 combines with J gene TRBJ2-7, with D hard to call. Sequencing was carried out using tumor tissue. Here the CDR3 reads CASSDNTYEQYF. As DNA, the CDR3 is TGTGCCAGCAGTGATAACACCTACGAGCAGTACTTC.